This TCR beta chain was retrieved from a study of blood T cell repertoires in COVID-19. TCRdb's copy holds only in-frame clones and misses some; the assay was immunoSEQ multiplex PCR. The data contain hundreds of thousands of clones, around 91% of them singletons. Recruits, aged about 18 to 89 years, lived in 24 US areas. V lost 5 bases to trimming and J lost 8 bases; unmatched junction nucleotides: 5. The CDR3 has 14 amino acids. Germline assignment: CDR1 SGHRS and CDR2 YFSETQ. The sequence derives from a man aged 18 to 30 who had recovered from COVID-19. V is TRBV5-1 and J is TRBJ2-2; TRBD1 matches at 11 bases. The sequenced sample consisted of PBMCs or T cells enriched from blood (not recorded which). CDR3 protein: CASRRTGGGGELFF. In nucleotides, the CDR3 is TGCGCCAGCAGGCGGACAGGGGGCGGAGGGGAGCTGTTTTTT.